Sequencing of this TCR beta chain was carried out in a study of tumor-infiltrating lymphocytes in primary liver carcinoma. The overall study: Both sexes were represented among patients, who were 30 to 69 years old.

The CDR3 runs to 17 residues. Per germline, CDR1 LGHNA and CDR2 YNFKEQ. The authors made TCR beta cDNA from 400 to 550 ng total RNA with a constant-region primer. Library construction for TCR beta comprised three nested multiplex PCR rounds performed with slightly modified ARM-PCR. Running 9 to 11 cycles apiece, the first two PCR rounds relied on TRBV1-TRBV30 forward primers together with a C-beta reverse primer. In TCRdb, the multiplex PCR reads were re-called with MiXCR into one record per CDR3 protein. The sample has around 120,000 distinct CDR3 sequences, around 70% seen once; the top ten hold 8.1%. Between roughly 18 and 30 mg of unsorted bulk tissue served as the source from which RNA and DNA were co-extracted. Surgical resection was the treatment these patients received for primary liver carcinoma. A word on this clonotype: A junction boundary mismatches the germline segment, possibly from a read error.

The gene calls are TRBV4-2 and TRBJ2-3, with 8 nucleotides matching TRBD2. This receptor was identified in an older woman with primary liver carcinoma and hepatitis B virus infection. Sequencing was done on a sample of tumor-adjacent normal liver tissue. CDR3 sequence (DNA): TGTGCAAGCAGCCAATATGGGGCGACTAGCGAGACAGATACGCAGTATTTT. As protein: CASSQYGATSETDTQYF.